This T cell receptor (beta chain) was recorded in a study of cytomegalovirus exposure and HLA in healthy donors. Turning to this clone: Its matching antigen is unknown.

V lost 3 bases and J lost 4, with 15 bases in between. The CDR3 is made up of 15 amino acids. The germline V gene has CDR1 SGHTA and CDR2 FQGNSA. The PCR ran on 60 Vbeta and 13 Jbeta primers. Libraries were prepared by immunoSEQ multiplex PCR; TCRdb keeps only in-frame clonotypes and omits some of them. The sample has under 200,000 clones; about 72% are singletons. Study conclusions and caveats: When presence/absence was analysed, sequencing depth was taken to be roughly uniform across donors.

The gene calls are TRBV7-2 and TRBJ1-2, with D possibly matching TRBD1 (5 bases). The source is a man aged 55-75 years in good health and CMV-seronegative. The sequencing input was PBMCs. As DNA, the CDR3 is TGTGCCAGCAGCTTGGGGCCAGGACGGACCTATGGCTACACCTTC. Translating it yields CASSLGPGRTYGYTF. The full variable domain, its missing parts supplied by reference TRBV7-2 and TRBJ1-2, is GAGVSQSPSNKVTEKGKDVELRCDPISGHTALYWYRQSLGQGLEFLIYFQGNSAPDKSGLPSDRFSAERTGGSVSTLTIQRTQQEDSAVYLCASSLGPGRTYGYTFGSGTRLTVV.